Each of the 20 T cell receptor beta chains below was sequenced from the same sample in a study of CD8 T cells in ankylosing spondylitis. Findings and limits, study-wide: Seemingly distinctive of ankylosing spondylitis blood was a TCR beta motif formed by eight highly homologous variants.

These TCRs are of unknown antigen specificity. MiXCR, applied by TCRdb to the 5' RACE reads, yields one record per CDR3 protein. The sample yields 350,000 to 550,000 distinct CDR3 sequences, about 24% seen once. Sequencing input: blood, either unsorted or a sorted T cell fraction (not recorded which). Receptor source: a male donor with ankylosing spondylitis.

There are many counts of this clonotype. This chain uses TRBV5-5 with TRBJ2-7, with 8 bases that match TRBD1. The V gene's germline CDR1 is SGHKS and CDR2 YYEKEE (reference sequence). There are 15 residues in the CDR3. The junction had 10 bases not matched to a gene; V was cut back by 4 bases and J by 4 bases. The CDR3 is CASSPRTGSGYEQYV. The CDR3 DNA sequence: TGTGCCAGCAGCCCGAGGACAGGGAGTGGGTACGAGCAGTACGTC.

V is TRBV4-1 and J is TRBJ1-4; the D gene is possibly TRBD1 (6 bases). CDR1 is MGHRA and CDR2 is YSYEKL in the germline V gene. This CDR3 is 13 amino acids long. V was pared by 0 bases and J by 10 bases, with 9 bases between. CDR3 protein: CASSQEEGGKLFF. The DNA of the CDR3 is TGCGCCAGCAGCCAAGAGGAAGGGGGAAAACTGTTTTTT.

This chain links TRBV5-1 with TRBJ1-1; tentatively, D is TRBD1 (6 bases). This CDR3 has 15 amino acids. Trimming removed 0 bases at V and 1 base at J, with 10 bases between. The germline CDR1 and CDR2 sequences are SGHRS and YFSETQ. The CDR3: CASSLVLQGNTEAFF. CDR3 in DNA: TGCGCCAGCAGCTTGGTTCTACAGGGGAACACTGAAGCTTTCTTT.

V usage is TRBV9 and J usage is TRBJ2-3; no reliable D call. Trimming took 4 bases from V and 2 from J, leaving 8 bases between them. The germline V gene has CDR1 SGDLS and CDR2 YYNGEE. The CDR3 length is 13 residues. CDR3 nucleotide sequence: TGTGCCAGCAGCTCGGACGTCACAGATACGCAGTATTTT. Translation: CASSSDVTDTQYF. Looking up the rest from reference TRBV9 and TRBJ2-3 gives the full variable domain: DSGVTQTPKHLITATGQRVTLRCSPRSGDLSVYWYQQSLDQGLQFLIQYYNGEERAKGNILERFSAQQFPDLHSELNLSSLELGDSALYFCASSSDVTDTQYFGPGTRLTVL.

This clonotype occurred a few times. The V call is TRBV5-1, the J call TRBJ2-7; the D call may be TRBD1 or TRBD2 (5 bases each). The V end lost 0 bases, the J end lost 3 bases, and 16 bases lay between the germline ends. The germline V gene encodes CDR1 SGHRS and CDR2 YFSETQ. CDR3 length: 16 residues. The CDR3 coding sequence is TGCGCCAGCAGCTTGGGGTCGACAGCCGGAGGCTACGAGCAGTACTTC. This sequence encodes CASSLGSTAGGYEQYF.

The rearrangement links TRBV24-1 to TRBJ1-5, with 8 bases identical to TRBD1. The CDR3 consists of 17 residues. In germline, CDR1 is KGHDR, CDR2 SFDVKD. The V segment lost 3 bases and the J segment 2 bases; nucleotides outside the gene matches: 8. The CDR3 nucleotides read TGTGCCACCAGTGATCGAGGACAGGGTCACGGCAATCAGCCCCAGCATTTT. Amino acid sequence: CATSDRGQGHGNQPQHF.

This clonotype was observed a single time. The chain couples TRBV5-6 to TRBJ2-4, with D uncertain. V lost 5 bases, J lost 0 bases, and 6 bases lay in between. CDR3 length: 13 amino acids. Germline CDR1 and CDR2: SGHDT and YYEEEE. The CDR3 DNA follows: TGTGCCAGCAGTACCTTAGCCAAAAACATTCAGTACTTC. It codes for CASSTLAKNIQYF.

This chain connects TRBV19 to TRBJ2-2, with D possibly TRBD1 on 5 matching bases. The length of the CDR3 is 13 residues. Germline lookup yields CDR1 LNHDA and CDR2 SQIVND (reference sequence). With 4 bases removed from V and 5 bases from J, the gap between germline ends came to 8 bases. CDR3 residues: CASSNPGTGELFF. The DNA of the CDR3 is TGTGCCAGTAGTAACCCAGGGACCGGGGAGCTGTTTTTT.

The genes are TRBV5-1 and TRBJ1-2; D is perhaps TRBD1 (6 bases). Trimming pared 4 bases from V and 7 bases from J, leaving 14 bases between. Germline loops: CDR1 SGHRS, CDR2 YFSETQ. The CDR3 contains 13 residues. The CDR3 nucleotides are TGCGCCAGCAGCCTCACAGGGTCCTCTGGCTACACCTTC. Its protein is CASSLTGSSGYTF.

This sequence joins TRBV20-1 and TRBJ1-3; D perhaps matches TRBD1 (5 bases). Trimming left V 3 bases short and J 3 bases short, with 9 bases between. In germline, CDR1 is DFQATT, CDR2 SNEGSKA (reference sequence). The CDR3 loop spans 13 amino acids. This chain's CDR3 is CSARGTDGNTIYF. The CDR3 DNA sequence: TGCAGTGCTAGGGGGACCGATGGAAACACCATATATTTT.

CDR3 region: CASTPDHYNEQFF. The DNA of the CDR3 is TGTGCCAGCACCCCGGACCATTACAATGAGCAGTTCTTC. V usage is TRBV12-3 or TRBV12-4 and J usage is TRBJ2-1; D unresolved. V gave up 7 bases and J gave up 4 bases, with 11 bases separating them. The CDR3 runs to 13 residues.

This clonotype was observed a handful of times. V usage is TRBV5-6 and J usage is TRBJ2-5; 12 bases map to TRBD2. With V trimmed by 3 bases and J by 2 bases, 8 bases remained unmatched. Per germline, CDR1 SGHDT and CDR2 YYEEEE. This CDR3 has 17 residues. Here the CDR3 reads CASSSLRLAGGQETQYF. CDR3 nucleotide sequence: TGTGCCAGCAGCTCACTTCGGCTAGCGGGAGGGCAAGAGACCCAGTACTTC.

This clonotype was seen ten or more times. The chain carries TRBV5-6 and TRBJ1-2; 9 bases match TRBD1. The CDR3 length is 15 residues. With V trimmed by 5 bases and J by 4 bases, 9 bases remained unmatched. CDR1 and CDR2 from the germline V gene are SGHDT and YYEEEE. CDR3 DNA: TGTGCCAGCAGGCGCCGGGACAGGGAGGGCTATGGCTACACCTTC. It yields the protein CASRRRDREGYGYTF.

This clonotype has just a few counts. As DNA, the CDR3 is TGCGCCAGCAGCCCCGGGACTAGCGGCTACGAGCAGTACGTC. Residues: CASSPGTSGYEQYV. The J gene is TRBJ2-7, the V gene TRBV5-1; 11 bases agree with TRBD2. Germline assignment: CDR1 SGHRS and CDR2 YFSETQ. This CDR3 region has 14 residues. V was clipped by 4 bases and J by 3 bases; unmatched bases: 3.

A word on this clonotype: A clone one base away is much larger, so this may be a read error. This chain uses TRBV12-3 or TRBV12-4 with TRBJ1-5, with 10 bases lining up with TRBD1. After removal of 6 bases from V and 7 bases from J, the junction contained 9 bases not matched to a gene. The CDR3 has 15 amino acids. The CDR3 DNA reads TGTGCCAGCAGGGGGGACAGGGGATGGGAACAGCCCCAGCATTTT. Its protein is CASRGDRGWEQPQHF.

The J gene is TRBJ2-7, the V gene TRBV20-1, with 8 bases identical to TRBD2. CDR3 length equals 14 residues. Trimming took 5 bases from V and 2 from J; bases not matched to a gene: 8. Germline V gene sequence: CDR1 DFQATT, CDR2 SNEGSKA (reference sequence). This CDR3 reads CSAAPGTRPYEQYF. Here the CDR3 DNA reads TGCAGTGCTGCCCCCGGGACTAGACCCTACGAGCAGTACTTC.

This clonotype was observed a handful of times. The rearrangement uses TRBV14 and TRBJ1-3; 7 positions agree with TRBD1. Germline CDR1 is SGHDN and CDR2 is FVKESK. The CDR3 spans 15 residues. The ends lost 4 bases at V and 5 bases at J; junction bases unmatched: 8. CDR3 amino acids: CASSRQGQERNTIYF. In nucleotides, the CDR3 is TGTGCCAGCAGCCGCCAAGGACAGGAGAGAAACACCATATATTTT.

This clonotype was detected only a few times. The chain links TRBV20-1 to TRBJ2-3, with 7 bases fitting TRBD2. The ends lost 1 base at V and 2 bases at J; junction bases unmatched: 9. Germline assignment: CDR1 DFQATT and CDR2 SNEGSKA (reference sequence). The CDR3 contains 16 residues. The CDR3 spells CSARARLAVYTDTQYF. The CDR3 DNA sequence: TGCAGTGCTAGAGCCCGCCTAGCGGTATACACAGATACGCAGTATTTT.

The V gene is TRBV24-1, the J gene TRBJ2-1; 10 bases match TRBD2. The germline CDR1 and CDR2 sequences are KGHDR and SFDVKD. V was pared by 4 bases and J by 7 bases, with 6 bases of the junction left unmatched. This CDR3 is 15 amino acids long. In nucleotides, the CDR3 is TGTGCCACCAGTGACAGCGGGAGGGCCCTGAATGAGCAGTTCTTC. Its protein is CATSDSGRALNEQFF.

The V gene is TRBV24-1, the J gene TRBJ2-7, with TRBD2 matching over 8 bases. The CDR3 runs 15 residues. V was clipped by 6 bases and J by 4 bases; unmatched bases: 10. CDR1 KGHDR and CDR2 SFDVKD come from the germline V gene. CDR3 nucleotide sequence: TGTGCCACCAGTCAAAGTCTAGCGGGTTCTTACGAGCAGTACTTC. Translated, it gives CATSQSLAGSYEQYF.